This T cell receptor beta chain is from a study of T-cell memory formation after mild COVID-19. Study-level background: Clusters were largely donor specific.

Findings and limits, study-wide: Among CD4+ contracting clones, most were CM and EM, and CD8+ ones EMRA.

CDR1 and CDR2 from the germline V gene are SEHNR and FQNEAQ (reference sequence). Between the trimmed V and J ends, which lost 5 bases and 7 bases, there was a span of 15 bases. The CDR3 totals 14 residues. Details on this clonotype: Its antigen remains unknown.

Constant-segment primers served in 5'RACE that generated TCR alpha and TCR beta cDNA libraries bearing sample barcodes and UMIs. MiXCR, run by TCRdb on the 5' RACE reads, gives a single entry per CDR3 protein. Seen here are 400,000 to 500,000 distinct CDR3 sequences, over 15% observed once, and the top ten hold under 25%. Sequenced material: PBMCs or a T cell subset sorted from them (not recorded which). The chain uses TRBV7-9 and TRBJ2-1; either TRBD1 or TRBD2 may fit D (5 bases each). The clonotype was recovered from a man younger than 35 who had mild COVID-19 (a few samples of this study predate the infection). Cell type and time point are not known. The CDR3 sequence: CASSPSGAGNEQFF. The DNA for the CDR3 is TGTGCCAGCAGCCCTTCCGGGGCGGGTAATGAGCAGTTCTTC.